Listed below are T cell receptor beta chains from one sample, sequenced in a study of control samples from healthy donors and cancer patients. Here immunoSEQ multiplex PCR was the method, and the copy in TCRdb shows in-frame clones only, minus some. The table records about 230,000 clones, around 80% of them present only once. The sequenced material came from PBMCs. The origin of the receptors is a woman aged 60-75 years with lung cancer. Both conserved end residues are part of each CDR3. The order of the fields is D gene, J gene, V gene, clone size, CDR3 protein. D genes are given only for firm matches. The size entry is marked missing in some rows and otherwise reads once, few, many or a size class.

>-|TRBJ1-1|TRBV11-3|once
CASSPGPGQPEAFF
>TRBD2|TRBJ2-1|TRBV25-1|-
CASSARGGGYNEQFF
>TRBD1|TRBJ2-1|TRBV28|few
CASSLYRGRKGEQFF
>TRBD2|TRBJ2-1|TRBV7-2|-
CASSLATGGGEQFF
>-|TRBJ2-3|TRBV12-3/TRBV12-4|-
CASSGRDTQYF
>TRBD1|TRBJ2-7|TRBV2|-
CASSGTRQGAYEQYF
>-|TRBJ2-7|TRBV12-3/TRBV12-4|-
CASSVNEWYEQYF
>-|TRBJ1-1|TRBV29-1|-
CSVDPDGLNTEAFF
>TRBD1|TRBJ1-3|TRBV6-5|-
CASSRTGAGNTIYF
>TRBD1|TRBJ1-1|TRBV27|-
CASRSQNRGREAFF
>TRBD2|TRBJ2-3|TRBV5-1|-
CASSLLASGGTDTQYF
>TRBD1|TRBJ1-6|TRBV5-1|-
CASSFSGGRSPLHF
>TRBD1|TRBJ1-1|TRBV15|-
CATSSPDRGRTEAFF
>-|TRBJ2-7|TRBV12-2|-
CASRRTGTPSGEQYF
>-|TRBJ1-1|TRBV19|-
CASTQQRGPNTEAFF
>TRBD1|TRBJ2-1|TRBV5-1|once
CASSSGQGTRNEQFF
>-|TRBJ1-1|TRBV6-2/TRBV6-3|few
CASSHGTEAFF
>TRBD2|TRBJ2-2|TRBV19|-
CASSIGLAGGPNTGELFF
>-|TRBJ2-5|TRBV10-3|-
CAISWSGETQYF
>-|TRBJ2-3|TRBV4-1|once
CASSWTVSTDTQYF
>-|TRBJ2-1|TRBV5-1|-
CASSFSGDEQFF
>TRBD1|TRBJ2-2|TRBV18|-
CASSPNRDRGPGELFF
>-|TRBJ2-3|TRBV5-1|-
CASSLAPLDRGTQYF
>TRBD1|TRBJ2-2|TRBV24-1|-
CATSPGQGRTGELFF
>-|TRBJ2-2|TRBV9|-
CASSVVQAGTGELFF
>-|TRBJ1-4|TRBV14|-
CASSHAGIRYEKLFF
>-|TRBJ2-2|TRBV2|-
CASSEQSGKTGELFF
>-|TRBJ2-3|TRBV6-5|few
CASKVGGPGDTQYF
>-|TRBJ1-4|TRBV6-2/TRBV6-3|-
CASSYSASPTNEKLFF